Here is one T cell receptor (beta chain) with its context. Its antigen remains unidentified. This sample stems from a study of T cells expressing NK-cell markers. Study-level points and caveats: The study found these clonotypes also leading the CD3+CD56-NKG2C+ fraction in a few donors.

CDR3 size: 19 residues. Using the 5' RACE reads, TCRdb records one entry per CDR3 protein without DNA. This sample's clone table lists around 470,000 distinct CDR3 sequences. The TCR was taken from a woman aged 45-59 years in good health. The chain links TRBV12-3 or TRBV12-4 to TRBJ2-5; absent DNA, TCRdb's TRBD2 call cannot be checked. The sequenced sample consisted of blood T cells: a sorted CD56 or NKG2C T cell subset, CD4+ or CD8+ T cells, or bulk PBMC T cells (not recorded which). The CDR3 protein is CASSSGLAGGPGLGETQYF.